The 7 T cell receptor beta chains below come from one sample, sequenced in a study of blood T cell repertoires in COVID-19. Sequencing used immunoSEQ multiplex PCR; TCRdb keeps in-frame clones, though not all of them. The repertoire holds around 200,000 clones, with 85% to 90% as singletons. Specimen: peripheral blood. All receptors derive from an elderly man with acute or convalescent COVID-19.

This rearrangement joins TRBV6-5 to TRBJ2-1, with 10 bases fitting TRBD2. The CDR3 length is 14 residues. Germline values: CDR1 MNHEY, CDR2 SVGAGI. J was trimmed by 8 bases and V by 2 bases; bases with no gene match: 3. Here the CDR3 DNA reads TGTGCCAGCAGTTACCAGCTAGCGGGAGATGAGCAGTTCTTC. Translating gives CASSYQLAGDEQFF.

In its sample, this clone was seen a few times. The CDR3, as DNA: TGTGCCAGCAGTTTGGACGGGAATAATTCACCCCTCCACTTT. It codes for CASSLDGNNSPLHF. This chain connects TRBV27 to TRBJ1-6, with D unresolved. Deletions cut 3 bases from V and 5 bases from J, with 8 bases between. Germline V gives CDR1 MNHEY, CDR2 SMNVEV (reference sequence). This CDR3 region has 14 residues.

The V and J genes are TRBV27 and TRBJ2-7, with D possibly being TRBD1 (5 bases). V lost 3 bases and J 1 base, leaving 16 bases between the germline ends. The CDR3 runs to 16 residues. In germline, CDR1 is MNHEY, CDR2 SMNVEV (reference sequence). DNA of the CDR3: TGTGCCAGCAGTTTTCGAGGCAGGGTAGGGTCCTACGAGCAGTACGTC. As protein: CASSFRGRVGSYEQYV.

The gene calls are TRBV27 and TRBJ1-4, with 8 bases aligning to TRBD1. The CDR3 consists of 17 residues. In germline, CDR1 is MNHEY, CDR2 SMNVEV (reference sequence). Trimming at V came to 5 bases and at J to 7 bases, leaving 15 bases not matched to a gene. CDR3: CASSPLGRGRFGEKLFF. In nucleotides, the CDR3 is TGTGCCAGCAGTCCCCTGGGCAGGGGGCGGTTCGGTGAAAAACTGTTTTTT.

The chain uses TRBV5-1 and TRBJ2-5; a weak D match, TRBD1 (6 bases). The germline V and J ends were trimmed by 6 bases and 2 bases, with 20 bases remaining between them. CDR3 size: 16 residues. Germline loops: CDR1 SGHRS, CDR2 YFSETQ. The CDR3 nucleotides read TGCGCCAGCAACCCGACAGGAGATAGGGGACAAGAGACCCAGTACTTC. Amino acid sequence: CASNPTGDRGQETQYF.

The CDR3 region is CASSVAPTPNTGELFF. The CDR3, as DNA: TGTGCCAGCAGCGTAGCGCCTACTCCCAACACCGGGGAGCTGTTTTTT. This chain joins TRBV9 and TRBJ2-2; the D is unclear. The CDR3 runs to 16 residues. The germline V gene encodes CDR1 SGDLS and CDR2 YYNGEE. Trimming pared 0 bases from V and 2 bases from J, leaving 11 bases between.

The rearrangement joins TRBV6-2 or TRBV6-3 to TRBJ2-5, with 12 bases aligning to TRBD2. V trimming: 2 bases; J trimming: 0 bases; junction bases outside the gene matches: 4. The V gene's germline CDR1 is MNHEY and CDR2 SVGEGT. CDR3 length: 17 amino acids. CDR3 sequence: CASSYRRTSGNQETQYF. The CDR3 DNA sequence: TGTGCCAGCAGTTACCGACGGACTAGCGGGAACCAAGAGACCCAGTACTTC.